The T cell receptor beta chain described here comes from a study of OX40 agonist ivuxolimab in advanced cancers. CDR1 and CDR2 from the germline V gene are SGHRS and YFSETQ. The V segment lost 0 bases and the J segment 2 bases; nucleotides outside the gene matches: 5. The CDR3 is 17 residues long. Data came from immunoSEQ multiplex PCR; TCRdb stores just in-frame clones and leaves some out. The sample consists of more than 60,000 clones, approximately 85% of them appearing once. The source is an adult with an advanced solid tumor such as melanoma, head and neck, liver or kidney cancer. The chain links TRBV5-1 to TRBJ2-2; 9 bases align to TRBD2. This sample comprised CD4+ or CD8+ T cells sorted from blood, obtained in a trial of the OX40 agonist ivuxolimab. Here the CDR3 DNA reads TGCGCCAGCAGCTTGGTACCTAGCGGGACCAACACCGGGGAGCTGTTTTTT. This encodes CASSLVPSGTNTGELFF.